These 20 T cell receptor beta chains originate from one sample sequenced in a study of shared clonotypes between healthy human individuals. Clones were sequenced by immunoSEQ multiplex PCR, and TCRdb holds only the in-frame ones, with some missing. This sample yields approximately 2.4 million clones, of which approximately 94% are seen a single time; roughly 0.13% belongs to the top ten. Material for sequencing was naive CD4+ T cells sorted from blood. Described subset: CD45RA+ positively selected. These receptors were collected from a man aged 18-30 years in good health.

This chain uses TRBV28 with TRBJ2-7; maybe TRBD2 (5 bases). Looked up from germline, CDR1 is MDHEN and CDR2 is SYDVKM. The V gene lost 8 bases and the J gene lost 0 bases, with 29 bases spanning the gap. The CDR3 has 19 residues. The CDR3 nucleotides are TGTGCCAGCCTTTGGGTGAGGGAGAACGTCATCCCTATCTCCTACGAGCAGTACTTC. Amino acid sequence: CASLWVRENVIPISYEQYF.

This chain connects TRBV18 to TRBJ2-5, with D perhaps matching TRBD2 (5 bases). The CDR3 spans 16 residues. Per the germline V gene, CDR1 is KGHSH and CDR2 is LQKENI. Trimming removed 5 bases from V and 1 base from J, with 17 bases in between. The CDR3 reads CASSSISGNAQETQYF. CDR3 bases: TGTGCCAGCTCATCCATCTCCGGGAATGCCCAAGAGACCCAGTACTTC. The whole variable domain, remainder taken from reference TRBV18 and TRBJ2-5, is NAGVMQNPRHLVRRRGQEARLRCSPMKGHSHVYWYRQLPEEGLKFMVYLQKENIIDESGMPKERFSAEFPKEGPSILRIQQVVRGDSAAYFCASSSISGNAQETQYFGPGTRLLVL.

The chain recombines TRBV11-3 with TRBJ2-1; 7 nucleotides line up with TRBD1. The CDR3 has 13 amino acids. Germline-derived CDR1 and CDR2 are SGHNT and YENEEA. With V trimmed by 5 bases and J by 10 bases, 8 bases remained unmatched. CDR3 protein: CASSTGDRQEQFF. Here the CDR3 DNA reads TGTGCCAGCAGCACAGGGGACAGACAGGAGCAGTTCTTC. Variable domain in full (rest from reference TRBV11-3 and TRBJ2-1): EAGVVQSPRYKIIEKKQPVAFWCNPISGHNTLYWYLQNLGQGPELLIRYENEEAVDDSQLPKDRFSAERLKGVDSTLKIQPAELGDSAVYLCASSTGDRQEQFFGPGTRLTVL.

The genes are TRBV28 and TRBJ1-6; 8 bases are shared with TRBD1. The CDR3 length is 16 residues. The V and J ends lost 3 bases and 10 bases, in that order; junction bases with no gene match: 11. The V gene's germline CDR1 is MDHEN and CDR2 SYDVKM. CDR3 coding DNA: TGTGCCAGCAGTTTCCCCAGGACAGGGCTTGGATCACCCCTCCACTTT. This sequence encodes CASSFPRTGLGSPLHF.

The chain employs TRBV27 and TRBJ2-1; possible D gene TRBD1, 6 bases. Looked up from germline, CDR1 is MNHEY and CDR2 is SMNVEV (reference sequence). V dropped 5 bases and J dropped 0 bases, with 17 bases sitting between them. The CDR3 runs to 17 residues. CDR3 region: CASSPRTVTSSYNEQFF. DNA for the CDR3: TGTGCCAGCAGTCCGCGGACAGTCACTAGCTCCTACAATGAGCAGTTCTTC.

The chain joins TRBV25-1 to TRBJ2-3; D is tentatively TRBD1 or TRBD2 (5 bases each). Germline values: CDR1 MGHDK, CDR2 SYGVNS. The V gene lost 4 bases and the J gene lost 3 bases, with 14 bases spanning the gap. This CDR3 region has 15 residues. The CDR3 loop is CASSVRGATTDTQYF. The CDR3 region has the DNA TGTGCCAGCAGTGTTCGAGGGGCTACAACAGATACGCAGTATTTT.

The CDR3, as DNA: TGCGCCAGCAGCTGGACAGGGGGCAAGGAAAACACCATATATTTT. The encoded protein is CASSWTGGKENTIYF. This chain connects TRBV5-1 to TRBJ1-3; 11 positions match TRBD1. The ends lost 3 bases at V and 6 bases at J; junction bases unmatched: 5. Germline CDR1 and CDR2: SGHRS and YFSETQ. The CDR3 is made up of 15 amino acids.

The CDR3 spells CASSLGAGPKVDTQYF. In DNA, the CDR3 is TGCGCCAGCAGCTTGGGAGCCGGGCCCAAGGTAGATACGCAGTATTTT. This chain links TRBV5-1 with TRBJ2-3, with D uncertain. The CDR3 totals 16 residues. Germline V CDR1 and CDR2: SGHRS, YFSETQ. The V end lost 0 bases, the J end lost 5 bases, and 16 bases lay between the germline ends.

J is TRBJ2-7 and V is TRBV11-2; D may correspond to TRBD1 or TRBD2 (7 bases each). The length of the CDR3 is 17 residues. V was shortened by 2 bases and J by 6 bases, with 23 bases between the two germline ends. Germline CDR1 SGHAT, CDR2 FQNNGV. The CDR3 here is CASSLFGSAGRGLEQYF. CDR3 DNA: TGTGCCAGCAGCTTATTTGGATCTGCGGGGAGGGGGCTCGAGCAGTACTTC.

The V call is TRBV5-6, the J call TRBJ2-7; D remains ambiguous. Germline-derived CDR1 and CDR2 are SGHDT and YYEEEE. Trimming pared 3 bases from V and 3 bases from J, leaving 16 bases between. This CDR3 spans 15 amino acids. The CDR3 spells CASSSPTGPLYEQYF. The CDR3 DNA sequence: TGTGCCAGCAGCTCTCCCACGGGCCCCCTCTACGAGCAGTACTTC. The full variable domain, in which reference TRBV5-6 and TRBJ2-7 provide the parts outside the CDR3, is DAGVTQSPTHLIKTRGQQVTLRCSPKSGHDTVSWYQQALGQGPQFIFQYYEEEERQRGNFPDRFSGHQFPNYSSELNVNALLLGDSALYLCASSSPTGPLYEQYFGPGTRLTVT.

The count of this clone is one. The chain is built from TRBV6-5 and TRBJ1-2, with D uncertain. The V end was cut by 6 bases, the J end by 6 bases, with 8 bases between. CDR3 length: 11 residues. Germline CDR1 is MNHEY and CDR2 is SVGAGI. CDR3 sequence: CASRRSDGYTF. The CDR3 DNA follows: TGTGCCAGCAGGCGCTCGGATGGCTACACCTTC.

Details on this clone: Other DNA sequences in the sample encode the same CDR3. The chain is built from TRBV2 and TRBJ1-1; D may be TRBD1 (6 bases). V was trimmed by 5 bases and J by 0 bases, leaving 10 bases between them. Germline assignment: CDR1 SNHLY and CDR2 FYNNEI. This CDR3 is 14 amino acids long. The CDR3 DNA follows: TGTGCCAGCAGTCCAGGGGAGATGAACACTGAAGCTTTCTTT. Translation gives CASSPGEMNTEAFF.

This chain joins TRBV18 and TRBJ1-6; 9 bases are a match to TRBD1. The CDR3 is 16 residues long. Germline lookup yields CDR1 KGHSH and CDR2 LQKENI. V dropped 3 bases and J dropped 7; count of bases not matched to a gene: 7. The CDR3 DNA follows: TGTGCCAGCTCACCTAAAGAGGACAGGGGAAATTCACCCCTCCACTTT. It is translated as CASSPKEDRGNSPLHF.

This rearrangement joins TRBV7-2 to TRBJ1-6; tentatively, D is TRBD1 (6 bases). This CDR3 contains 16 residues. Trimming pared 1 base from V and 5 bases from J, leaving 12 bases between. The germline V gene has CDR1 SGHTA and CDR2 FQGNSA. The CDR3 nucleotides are TGTGCCAGCAGCTTAGAATCAGGGGTAAATAATTCACCCCTCCACTTT. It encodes CASSLESGVNNSPLHF.

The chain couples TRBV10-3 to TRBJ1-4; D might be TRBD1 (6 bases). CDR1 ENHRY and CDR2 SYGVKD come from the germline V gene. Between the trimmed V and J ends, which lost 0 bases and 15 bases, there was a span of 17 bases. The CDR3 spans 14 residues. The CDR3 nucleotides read TGTGCCATCAGTGAGTCAATGAACTGGGACATGGTGTTTTTT. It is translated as CAISESMNWDMVFF.

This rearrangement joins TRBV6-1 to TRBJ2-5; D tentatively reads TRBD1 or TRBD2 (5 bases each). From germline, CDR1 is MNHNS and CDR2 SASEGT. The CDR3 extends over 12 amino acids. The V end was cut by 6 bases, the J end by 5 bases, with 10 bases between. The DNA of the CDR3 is TGTGCCAGCAGGGGGGAGACCGAGACCCAGTACTTC. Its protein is CASRGETETQYF.

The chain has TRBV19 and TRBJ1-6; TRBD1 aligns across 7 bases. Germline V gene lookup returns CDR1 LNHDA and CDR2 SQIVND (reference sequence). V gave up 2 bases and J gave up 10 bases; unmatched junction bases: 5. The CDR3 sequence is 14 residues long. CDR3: CASSIRDRDSPLHF. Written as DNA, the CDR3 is TGTGCCAGTAGTATAAGAGACAGGGACTCACCCCTCCACTTT.

CDR3: CASSTGQGQETQYF. In DNA form, the CDR3 reads TGTGCCAGCTCAACAGGACAGGGCCAAGAGACCCAGTACTTC. The V and J genes are TRBV18 and TRBJ2-5; 8 nucleotides agree with TRBD1. The germline CDR1 and CDR2 sequences are KGHSH and LQKENI. V trimming: 5 bases; J trimming: 1 base; junction bases outside the gene matches: 3. CDR3 length equals 14 residues.

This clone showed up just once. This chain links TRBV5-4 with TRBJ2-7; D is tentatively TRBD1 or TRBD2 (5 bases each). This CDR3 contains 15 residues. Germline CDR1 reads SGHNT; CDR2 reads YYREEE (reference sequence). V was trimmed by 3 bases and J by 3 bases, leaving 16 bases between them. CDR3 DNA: TGTGCCAGCAGCTCGGGGACGGACCCAGTCTACGAGCAGTACTTC. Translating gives CASSSGTDPVYEQYF.

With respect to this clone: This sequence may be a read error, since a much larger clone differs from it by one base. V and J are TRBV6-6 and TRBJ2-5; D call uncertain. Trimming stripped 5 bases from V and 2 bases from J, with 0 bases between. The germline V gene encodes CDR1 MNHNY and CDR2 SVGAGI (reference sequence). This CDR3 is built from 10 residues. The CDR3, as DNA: TGTGCCAGCAGTCAAGAGACCCAGTACTTC. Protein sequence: CASSQETQYF.